Below are 26 T cell receptor beta chains sequenced from a single sample in a study of T cells in Graves' hyperthyroidism and ophthalmopathy. Regions amplified from RNA transcripts were the TCR beta CDR3 regions. A set of HTBI primers served as the primers for a first-round RT-PCR of the TCR CDR3. One entry per CDR3 protein results from TCRdb running MiXCR on the multiplex PCR reads. The sample has 540,000 or so distinct CDR3 sequences; approximately 44% are singletons. The sequencing sample was made of peripheral blood or thyroid tissue (not recorded which). These receptors all come from an adult woman with Graves' disease, either hyperthyroidism or ophthalmopathy (not recorded which).

This clonotype has a count of ten or more. The gene calls are TRBV6-6 and TRBJ1-6; a possible D gene is TRBD1 (5 bases). V gave up 8 bases and J gave up 6 bases, with 8 bases separating them. Germline CDR1 MNHNY, CDR2 SVGAGI (reference sequence). The CDR3 extends over 12 amino acids. CDR3: CASRQLNSPLHF. Here the CDR3 DNA reads TGTGCCAGCCGACAGCTTAATTCACCCCTCCACTTT.

At least ten counts were recorded for this clonotype. The chain recombines TRBV6-1 with TRBJ1-1, with 7 bases matching TRBD1. This CDR3 region has 12 residues. From germline, CDR1 is MNHNS and CDR2 SASEGT. The V and J ends lost 7 bases and 4 bases, in that order; junction bases with no gene match: 3. The CDR3 spells CASTGGGTEAFF. CDR3 DNA: TGTGCCAGCACAGGGGGTGGCACTGAAGCTTTCTTT.

The chain carries TRBV2 and TRBJ2-2, with 13 bases lining up with TRBD2. V was clipped by 5 bases and J by 7 bases; unmatched bases: 7. There are 16 residues in the CDR3. Germline V CDR1 and CDR2: SNHLY, FYNNEI. CDR3 sequence (DNA): TGTGCCAGCAGTTTCTCGACTAGCGGGAGGATCGGGGAGCTGTTTTTT. This encodes CASSFSTSGRIGELFF.

The rearrangement links TRBV7-9 to TRBJ2-7; a possible D gene is TRBD1 (5 bases). Germline V lookup: CDR1 SEHNR, CDR2 FQNEAQ (reference sequence). Trimming stripped 3 bases from V and 6 bases from J, with 9 bases between. The CDR3 has 12 residues. CDR3 sequence (DNA): TGTGCCAGCAGCTTTCTGCAGGGCGAGCAGTACTTC. This codes for CASSFLQGEQYF. The full variable domain, in which reference TRBV7-9 and TRBJ2-7 provide the parts outside the CDR3, is DTGVSQNPRHKITKRGQNVTFRCDPISEHNRLYWYRQTLGQGPEFLTYFQNEAQLEKSRLLSDRFSAERPKGSFSTLEIQRTEQGDSAMYLCASSFLQGEQYFGPGTRLTVT.

This clonotype was counted between two and nine times. A read error may produce the germline difference seen at one junction end. This chain uses TRBV9 with TRBJ2-7; no clear D. In germline, CDR1 is SGDLS, CDR2 YYNGEE. This CDR3 is built from 14 residues. This chain's CDR3 is CASSVGDGSYEQYF. The DNA of the CDR3 is TGTGCCAGCAGCGTAGGTGACGGGTCCTATGAGCAGTACTTC.

V and J are TRBV28 and TRBJ1-1; no clear D. Trimming took 3 bases from V and 1 from J, leaving 9 bases between them. The length of the CDR3 is 14 residues. CDR1 MDHEN and CDR2 SYDVKM come from the germline V gene. CDR3 amino acids: CASSFFSQNTEAFF. The DNA of the CDR3 is TGTGCCAGCAGTTTTTTTTCCCAGAACACTGAAGCTTTCTTT.

The rearrangement links TRBV19 to TRBJ1-2; TRBD1 matches 12 bases. Trimming at V came to 7 bases and at J to 4 bases, leaving 10 bases not matched to a gene. The CDR3 totals 16 residues. Per the germline V gene, CDR1 is LNHDA and CDR2 is SQIVND (reference sequence). This chain's CDR3 is CASTMGTGGQAYGYTF. The CDR3 DNA sequence: TGTGCCAGTACCATGGGGACAGGGGGCCAAGCCTATGGCTACACCTTC.

The rearrangement links TRBV7-2 to TRBJ2-2, with TRBD2 as a possible D gene (5 bases). Germline CDR1 SGHTA, CDR2 FQGNSA. The CDR3 is 14 amino acids. Trimming took off 2 bases at V and 4 bases at J, with 8 bases between the two ends. In nucleotides, the CDR3 is TGTGCCAGCAGCTTAACGCTAGCCACCGGGGAGCTGTTTTTT. Translated, it gives CASSLTLATGELFF.

The sample holds a few counts of this clonotype. Written as DNA, the CDR3 is TGTGCCAGCAGCCAATATTACGACAGGGGGTCGGAGACCCAGTACTTC. It specifies CASSQYYDRGSETQYF. The V call is TRBV3-1, the J call TRBJ2-5; TRBD1 agrees at 9 bases. In germline, CDR1 is LGHDT, CDR2 YNNKEL (reference sequence). V dropped 2 bases and J dropped 5; count of bases not matched to a gene: 9. The CDR3 loop spans 16 amino acids.

This clonotype has a single count. This sequence joins TRBV25-1 and TRBJ1-2; D is undetermined. Germline V CDR1 and CDR2: MGHDK, SYGVNS. This CDR3 has 10 residues. Between the trimmed V and J ends, which lost 11 bases and 3 bases, there was a span of 7 bases. The CDR3 sequence is CAGQYYGYTF. CDR3 nucleotide sequence: TGTGCCGGCCAGTACTATGGCTACACCTTC.

This clonotype has at least ten counts. The chain combines TRBV5-8 with TRBJ1-2; D perhaps matches TRBD1 (5 bases). Germline values: CDR1 SGHTS, CDR2 YDEGEE. The CDR3 has 17 amino acids. Trimming removed 2 bases at V and 2 bases at J, with 19 bases between. CDR3 in amino acids: CASSFGHLSYLNYGYTF. CDR3 nucleotide sequence: TGTGCCAGCAGCTTCGGACACCTTTCTTACCTGAACTATGGCTACACCTTC.

At least ten counts were recorded for this clonotype. The CDR3 spells CASTREGGTSYEQYF. CDR3 DNA sequence: TGTGCCAGCACCCGGGAGGGGGGAACCTCCTACGAGCAGTACTTC. The rearrangement links TRBV11-2 to TRBJ2-7, with 8 bases lining up with TRBD2. Per the germline V gene, CDR1 is SGHAT and CDR2 is FQNNGV. The CDR3 spans 15 residues. V was clipped by 7 bases and J by 0 bases; unmatched bases: 8.

This clonotype was detected only once. J is TRBJ1-2 and V is TRBV20-1; TRBD1 is a possible D gene (5 bases). The CDR3 covers 12 residues. The germline CDR1 and CDR2 sequences are DFQATT and SNEGSKA (reference sequence). V was trimmed by 3 bases and J by 5 bases, leaving 10 bases between them. The CDR3 reads CSARDGGYGYTF. CDR3 bases: TGCAGTGCTAGGGACGGGGGTTATGGCTACACCTTC.

V usage is TRBV9 and J usage is TRBJ2-5, with D hard to call. Per the germline V gene, CDR1 is SGDLS and CDR2 is YYNGEE. This CDR3 is built from 17 residues. V was trimmed by 3 bases and J by 5 bases, leaving 23 bases between them. Here the CDR3 DNA reads TGTGCCAGCAGCGCGGGCCCCCTTTTGAGGATACAGGAGACCCAGTACTTC. The encoded protein is CASSAGPLLRIQETQYF.

On this clonotype itself: The junction departs from the called germline gene at one end, perhaps through a read error. This chain joins TRBV10-1 and TRBJ2-1, with a possible D match to TRBD1 (6 bases). The CDR3 extends over 15 amino acids. Germline V gene lookup returns CDR1 WNHNN and CDR2 SYGVQD (reference sequence). The CDR3 nucleotides read TGCGCCAGCACTGAGCCAGGGGCCCCCTACAATGAGCAGTTCTTC. It yields the protein CASTEPGAPYNEQFF.

The rearrangement joins TRBV27 to TRBJ1-1; tentatively, D is TRBD1 (5 bases). Trimming stripped 1 base from V and 8 bases from J, with 14 bases between. Germline-derived CDR1 and CDR2 are MNHEY and SMNVEV (reference sequence). CDR3 length: 14 residues. The CDR3 spells CASSLYYGRQEAFF. The CDR3 nucleotides read TGTGCCAGCAGTTTATATTACGGGCGACAGGAAGCTTTCTTT.

This chain links TRBV27 with TRBJ2-3, with 11 bases matching TRBD2. V lost 5 bases and J lost 5; bases outside the gene matches: 9. Looked up from germline, CDR1 is MNHEY and CDR2 is SMNVEV (reference sequence). The CDR3 runs to 16 residues. CDR3: CASSPLAGGARDTQYF. CDR3 nucleotide sequence: TGTGCCAGCAGTCCTCTAGCGGGAGGTGCAAGAGATACGCAGTATTTT.

The chain carries TRBV18 and TRBJ1-1; tentative D call: TRBD1 (5 bases). Trimming left V 2 bases short and J 3 bases short, with 7 bases between. CDR1 is KGHSH and CDR2 is LQKENI in the germline V gene. This CDR3 comprises 13 residues. The CDR3 nucleotides are TGTGCCAGCTCACCAGGGGCGGACACTGAAGCTTTCTTT. Its protein product is CASSPGADTEAFF.

This clonotype was picked up many times. The chain uses TRBV9 and TRBJ1-5; the match to TRBD1 covers 11 bases. Germline-derived CDR1 and CDR2 are SGDLS and YYNGEE. CDR3 length equals 16 residues. J was trimmed by 2 bases and V by 5 bases; bases with no gene match: 6. In DNA, the CDR3 is TGTGCCAGCAGTGCCGGGGACAGGGGGGGCAATCAGCCCCAGCATTTT. Its protein is CASSAGDRGGNQPQHF.

This clonotype appeared many times. CDR3: CASTASNTGELFF. DNA of the CDR3: TGTGCCAGCACGGCGTCGAACACCGGGGAGCTGTTTTTT. The genes are TRBV7-8 and TRBJ2-2; D is unresolved. The CDR3 has 13 residues. The germline V and J ends were trimmed by 7 bases and 0 bases, with 6 bases remaining between them. CDR1 SGHVS and CDR2 FQNEAQ come from the germline V gene.

Only a few counts were recorded for this clonotype. The V gene is TRBV29-1, the J gene TRBJ1-1, with D uncertain. V was trimmed by 6 bases and J by 7 bases, leaving 12 bases between them. The CDR3 sequence is 11 residues long. Germline lookup yields CDR1 SQVTM and CDR2 ANQGSEA. The CDR3 DNA is TGCAGCGTCGGAAAACAGATTGAAGCTTTCTTT. It yields the protein CSVGKQIEAFF.

The genes are TRBV9 and TRBJ1-2, with D perhaps TRBD1 (5 bases). V was shortened by 4 bases and J by 4 bases, with 14 bases between the two germline ends. This CDR3 spans 14 amino acids. Germline V gene data show CDR1 as SGDLS and CDR2 as YYNGEE. The CDR3 reads CASSLTTALYGYTF. The CDR3 DNA reads TGTGCCAGCAGCCTAACGACAGCCCTCTATGGCTACACCTTC.

This clonotype was picked up many times. The rearrangement joins TRBV12-3 or TRBV12-4 to TRBJ1-5; D unclear. Trimming shortened V by 2 bases and J by 8 bases, and 7 bases separated the two germline ends. The CDR3 is made up of 12 amino acids. Here the CDR3 reads CASSLRREPQHF. For the CDR3, the DNA is TGTGCCAGCAGTTTACGGAGGGAGCCCCAGCATTTT.

Points on this clonotype: This CDR3 is missing its conserved last phenylalanine or tryptophan, likely due to a read error. The limits of the CDR3 on the DNA are not certain, so only TCRdb's listed CDR3 is given. V usage is TRBV6-5 and J usage is TRBJ1-4. The CDR3 is 12 residues long, counting both termini. Germline CDR1 and CDR2: MNHEY and SVGAGI. CDR3 loop: CASSYSKYRLIH.

In this sample, this clonotype turned up many times. A read error may account for a junction end that differs from germline. CDR3 amino acids: CSVPGLAGEGVAQESQYF. Here the CDR3 DNA reads TGCAGCGTTCCCGGACTAGCGGGAGAGGGGGTGGCGCAAGAGAGCCAGTACTTC. The V call is TRBV29-1, the J call TRBJ2-5; 13 positions match TRBD2. The CDR3 consists of 18 residues. Germline lookup yields CDR1 SQVTM and CDR2 ANQGSEA.

This sequence joins TRBV25-1 and TRBJ2-5; 10 positions match TRBD2. The CDR3 is made up of 15 amino acids. V shed 1 base and J 5 bases; nucleotides not matched to a gene: 4. Germline assignment: CDR1 MGHDK and CDR2 SYGVNS. The CDR3 nucleotides read TGTGCCAGCAGTGAATTTCTAGCGGGAGTTGAGACCCAGTACTTC. This gives the protein CASSEFLAGVETQYF.